The rows below give T cell receptor beta chains drawn from one sample of a study of long-term antiretroviral therapy in people with HIV. Measured with immunoSEQ multiplex PCR; TCRdb has only the in-frame clones, and not every one. The sample lists over 20,000 clones; roughly four fifths were seen once. Material: unsorted PBMCs, obtained 0.4 years after starting antiretroviral therapy. These receptors were obtained from a man aged 50 to 59 with HIV. The conserved cysteine and the conserved F or W are not part of the CDR3 here. Each record gives: V gene, J gene, CDR3 protein.

>TRBV12-5|TRBJ2-7
ASAADRVGEQY
>TRBV30|TRBJ2-3
AWSWGGSSPTDTQY
>TRBV4-2|TRBJ2-1
ASSRPGSYNEQF
>TRBV18|TRBJ1-2
ASSRTGTNYGYT
>TRBV6-1|TRBJ1-3
ASSDSAQGNTIY
>TRBV7-6|TRBJ2-2
ASSFGQAGASNTGELF
>TRBV7-2|TRBJ2-7
ASSQAGTSVYEQY
>TRBV6-5|TRBJ2-7
ASREGQPSYEQY
>TRBV27|TRBJ2-3
ASSLWTPSTDTQY
>TRBV7-8|TRBJ2-5
ASSLGYSASKETQY
>TRBV4-1|TRBJ2-2
ASSQGLGGTGELF
>TRBV7-6|TRBJ2-2
ASARGSQNTGELF
>TRBV30|TRBJ2-7
AWGVGIYEQY
>TRBV6-4|TRBJ2-7
ASSGARQGESGEQY
>TRBV7-9|TRBJ2-4
ASSPTEWIAKNIQY
>TRBV6-1|TRBJ2-7
ASSLLDKASEQY
>TRBV11-2|TRBJ1-2
ASSLEIDRPSYGYT
>TRBV5-6|TRBJ1-5
ASSSSRTLGGDQPQH
>TRBV14|TRBJ2-7
ASSRQVGIYEQY
>TRBV4-1|TRBJ2-2
ASSQGTVNTGELF
>TRBV28|TRBJ1-5
ASSPDSTDQPQH
>TRBV6-1|TRBJ1-2
ASSEGQGFAPGNGYT
>TRBV5-4|TRBJ2-5
ASSLEIIQETQY
>TRBV28|TRBJ1-2
ASSLIQTSRT
>TRBV2|TRBJ1-2
ASSEGWDFNYGYT
>TRBV28|TRBJ2-1
ASSLAGGEQF
>TRBV10-1|TRBJ1-5
ARLWVGNQPQH
>TRBV6-6|TRBJ1-5
ASNPGGQPQH
>TRBV19|TRBJ2-4
ASSMVRGRGIQY
>TRBV4-1|TRBJ2-1
ASSLKVWVGNEQF
>TRBV18|TRBJ1-6
ASSSGSPGAPLH
>TRBV4-1|TRBJ1-1
ASSTQGAGTEAF
>TRBV20-1|TRBJ2-5
SAPRETQY
>TRBV7-9|TRBJ1-3
ASSLGLWGPRSSGNTIY
>TRBV2|TRBJ1-5
ASTRQGNQPQH
>TRBV9|TRBJ1-1
ASSEAMNTEAF
>TRBV5-4|TRBJ1-6
ASSLTTSYNSPLH
>TRBV19|TRBJ2-7
ASSTRTGADEQY
>TRBV11-2|TRBJ1-1
ASSSRTGSEAF
>TRBV5-4|TRBJ2-6
ASSSMAGASSGANVLT
>TRBV30|TRBJ2-7
AWSVKGYEQY
>TRBV11-3|TRBJ1-1
ASSRDRNTEAF
>TRBV28|TRBJ1-1
ASSLKGQGDGFGLGGTF
>TRBV6-1|TRBJ1-2
ASSESLFYGYT
>TRBV7-6|TRBJ2-7
ASSGQGSSSYEQY
>TRBV13|TRBJ1-5
ASGFRYSNQPQH
>TRBV9|TRBJ1-3
ASSVDPQGNLRNTIY